This T cell receptor beta chain was sequenced for a study of read filtering for tumor transcriptome and immune sequencing. Study-level findings and limits: The CD138-negative fraction was mixed bone marrow immune cells, not pure T cells.

This clonotype was seen many times. Antigen specificity is unknown. Germline CDR1 MNHEY, CDR2 SMNVEV (reference sequence). The CDR3 spans 18 residues. J lost 2 bases, V lost 5 bases, and 10 bases had no gene match. From about 400 ng of RNA, a library with molecular barcoded alpha/delta and beta/gamma adaptors was made. TCRdb fed the reads into MiXCR, producing one record per CDR3 protein. The table has tens of thousands of distinct CDR3 sequences, approximately 22% seen once. At the time of active disease, bone marrow was collected from every patient. Sample: a population of CD138-negative cells sorted from bone marrow. The genes are TRBV27 and TRBJ2-2; 11 nucleotides agree with TRBD2. This receptor was obtained from a donor at least 40 years old with multiple myeloma. CDR3 DNA sequence: TGTGCCAGCAGTACAAAAATTAGCGGGAGGGCTAACACCGGGGAGCTGTTTTTT. This gives the protein CASSTKISGRANTGELFF.